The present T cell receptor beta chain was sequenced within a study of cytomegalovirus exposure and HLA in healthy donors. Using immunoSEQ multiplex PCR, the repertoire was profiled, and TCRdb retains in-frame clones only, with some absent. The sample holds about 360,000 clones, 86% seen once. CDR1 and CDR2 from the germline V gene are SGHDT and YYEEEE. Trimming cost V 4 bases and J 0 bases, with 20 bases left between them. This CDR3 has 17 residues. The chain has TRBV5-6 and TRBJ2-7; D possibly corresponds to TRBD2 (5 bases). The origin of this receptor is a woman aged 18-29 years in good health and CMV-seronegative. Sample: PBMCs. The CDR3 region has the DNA TGTGCCAGCAGCCTGAGGGAGAGTCGGCAGGACTCCTACGAGCAGTACTTC. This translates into CASSLRESRQDSYEQYF.